The clone carrying this T cell receptor (beta chain) was seen more than once but under ten times. In the original workflow: The assay estimated nucleated cells by amplifying reference gene primers. Measured with immunoSEQ multiplex PCR; TCRdb has only the in-frame clones, and not every one. Clone size and the V and J calls come from that table; the DNA yielded D and trimming. The sample gives around 110,000 clones, 76% of which show up once; approximately 6.2% is in the top ten. Trimming cost V 3 bases and J 3 bases; bases outside gene matches: 7. The CDR3 runs to 15 residues. Germline loops: CDR1 MNHEY, CDR2 SVGAGI. Seattle's enrolled individuals joined amid active infection and were then monitored longitudinally. This entry comes from a study of blood T cell repertoires in COVID-19. In the study overall: Sources were T cells, B-cell-depleted T cells, or PBMCs; the material itself was cDNA or gDNA.

The chain has TRBV6-5 and TRBJ2-7; TRBD1 agrees at 8 bases. The clonotype originates from a man older than 75 with COVID-19, enrolled during active disease. Sequenced input: peripheral blood. This CDR3 reads CASSYQGQGIYEQYF. As DNA, the CDR3 is TGTGCCAGCAGTTATCAAGGACAGGGTATCTACGAGCAGTACTTC.